This record looks at one T cell receptor beta chain sequence and its context. Its antigen remains unidentified. TCRdb fed the 5' RACE reads into MiXCR, producing one record per CDR3 protein. The sample records 450,000 or so distinct CDR3 sequences, 20% to 25% being singletons. The data are from a study of identical twins. Notes on the study in general: Cord blood's abundant beta clonotypes had fewer insertions, unlike memory repertoires.

The same sample was also studied in work on T cells expressing NK-cell markers.

The receptor comes from a woman between 18 and 30 years old in good health. The source material was CD4+ T cells sorted from blood.

The CDR3 DNA is TGTGCCAGCAGTCACGAGAGATCAGCGGGTATCGGAGAGACCCAGTACTTC. Translated: CASSHERSAGIGETQYF. The chain uses TRBV6-2 or TRBV6-3 and TRBJ2-5; TRBD2 might be the D (6 bases). This CDR3 spans 17 amino acids. The ends were cut back, 5 bases at V and 4 bases at J, with 23 bases in the middle. Germline V CDR1 and CDR2: MNHEY, SVGEGT.